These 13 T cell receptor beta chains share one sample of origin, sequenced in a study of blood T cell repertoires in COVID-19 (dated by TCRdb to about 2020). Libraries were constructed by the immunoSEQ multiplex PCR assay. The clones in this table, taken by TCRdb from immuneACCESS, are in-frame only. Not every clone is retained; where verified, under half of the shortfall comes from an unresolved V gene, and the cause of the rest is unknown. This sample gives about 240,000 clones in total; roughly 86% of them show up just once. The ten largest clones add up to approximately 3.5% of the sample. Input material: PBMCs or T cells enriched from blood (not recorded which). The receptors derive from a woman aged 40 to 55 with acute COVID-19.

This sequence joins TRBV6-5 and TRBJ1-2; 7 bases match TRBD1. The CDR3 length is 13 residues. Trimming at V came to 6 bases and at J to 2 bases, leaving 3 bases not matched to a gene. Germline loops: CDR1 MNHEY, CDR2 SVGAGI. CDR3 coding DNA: TGTGCCAGCAGGTCGGACAGGAACTATGGCTACACCTTC. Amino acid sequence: CASRSDRNYGYTF.

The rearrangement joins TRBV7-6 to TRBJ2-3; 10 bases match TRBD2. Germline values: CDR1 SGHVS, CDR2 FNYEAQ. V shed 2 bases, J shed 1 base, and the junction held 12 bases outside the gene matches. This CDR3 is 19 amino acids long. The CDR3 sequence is CASSLIVAGGPGGTDTQYF. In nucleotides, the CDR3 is TGTGCCAGCAGCTTAATAGTAGCGGGAGGCCCAGGTGGCACAGATACGCAGTATTTT. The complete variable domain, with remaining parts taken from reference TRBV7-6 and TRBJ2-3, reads GAGVSQSPRYKVTKRGQDVALRCDPISGHVSLYWYRQALGQGPEFLTYFNYEAQQDKSGLPNDRFSAERPEGSISTLTIQRTEQRDSAMYRCASSLIVAGGPGGTDTQYFGPGTRLTVL.

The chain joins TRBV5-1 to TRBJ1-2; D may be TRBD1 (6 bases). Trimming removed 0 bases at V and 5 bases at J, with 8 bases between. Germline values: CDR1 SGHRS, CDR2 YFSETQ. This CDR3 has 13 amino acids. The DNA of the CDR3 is TGCGCCAGCAGCTTGGGAGGGGGATATGGCTACACCTTC. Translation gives CASSLGGGYGYTF.

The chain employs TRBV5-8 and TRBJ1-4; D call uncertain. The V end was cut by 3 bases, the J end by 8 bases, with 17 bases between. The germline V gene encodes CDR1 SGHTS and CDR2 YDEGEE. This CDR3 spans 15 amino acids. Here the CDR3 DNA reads TGTGCCAGCAGCTCGGATGGCGCTGTCGGGGAAAAACTGTTTTTT. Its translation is CASSSDGAVGEKLFF. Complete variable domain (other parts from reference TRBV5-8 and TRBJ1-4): EAGVTQSPTHLIKTRGQQATLRCSPISGHTSVYWYQQALGLGLQFLLWYDEGEERNRGNFPPRFSGRQFPNYSSELNVNALELEDSALYLCASSSDGAVGEKLFFGSGTQLSVL.

Written as DNA, the CDR3 is TGTGCCAGCAGCCAACAGAGCGGGGCGAACACCGGGGAGCTGTTTTTT. It codes for CASSQQSGANTGELFF. The V gene is TRBV9, the J gene TRBJ2-2; 7 positions match TRBD2. The length of the CDR3 is 16 residues. V lost 4 bases to trimming and J lost 0 bases; unmatched junction nucleotides: 6. Looked up from germline, CDR1 is SGDLS and CDR2 is YYNGEE.

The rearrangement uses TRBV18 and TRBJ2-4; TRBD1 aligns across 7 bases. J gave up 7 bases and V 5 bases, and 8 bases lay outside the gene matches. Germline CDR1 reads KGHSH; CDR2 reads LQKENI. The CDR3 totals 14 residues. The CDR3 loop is CASSADRAANIQYF. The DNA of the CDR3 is TGTGCCAGCTCAGCCGACAGGGCCGCGAACATTCAGTACTTC.

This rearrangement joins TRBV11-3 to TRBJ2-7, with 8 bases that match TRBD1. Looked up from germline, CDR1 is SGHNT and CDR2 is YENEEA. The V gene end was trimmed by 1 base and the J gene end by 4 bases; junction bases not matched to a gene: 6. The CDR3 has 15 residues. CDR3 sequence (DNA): TGTGCCAGCAGCTTAGGTGGACAGGGAAATTACGAGCAGTACTTC. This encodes CASSLGGQGNYEQYF. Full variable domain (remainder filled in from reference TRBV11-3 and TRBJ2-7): EAGVVQSPRYKIIEKKQPVAFWCNPISGHNTLYWYLQNLGQGPELLIRYENEEAVDDSQLPKDRFSAERLKGVDSTLKIQPAELGDSAVYLCASSLGGQGNYEQYFGPGTRLTVT.

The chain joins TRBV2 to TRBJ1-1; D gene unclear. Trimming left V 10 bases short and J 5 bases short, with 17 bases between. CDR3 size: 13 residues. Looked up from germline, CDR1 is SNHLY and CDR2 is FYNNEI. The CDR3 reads CATEGKVGTEAFF. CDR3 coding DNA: TGTGCCACGGAGGGTAAGGTTGGGACTGAAGCTTTCTTT.

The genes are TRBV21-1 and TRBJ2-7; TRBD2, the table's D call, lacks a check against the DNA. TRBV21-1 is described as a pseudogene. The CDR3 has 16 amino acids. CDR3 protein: CASSKAGTSGPYEQYF. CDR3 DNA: TGTGCCAGCAGCAAAGCAGGGACTAGCGGGCCCTACGAGCAGTACTTC.

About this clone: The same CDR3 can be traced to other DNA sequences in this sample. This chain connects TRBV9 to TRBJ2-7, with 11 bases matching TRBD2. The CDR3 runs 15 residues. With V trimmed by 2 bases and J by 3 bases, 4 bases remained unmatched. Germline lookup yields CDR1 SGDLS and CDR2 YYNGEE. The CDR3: CASSVTGTSGYEQYF. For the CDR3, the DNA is TGTGCCAGCAGCGTTACCGGGACTAGCGGCTACGAGCAGTACTTC.

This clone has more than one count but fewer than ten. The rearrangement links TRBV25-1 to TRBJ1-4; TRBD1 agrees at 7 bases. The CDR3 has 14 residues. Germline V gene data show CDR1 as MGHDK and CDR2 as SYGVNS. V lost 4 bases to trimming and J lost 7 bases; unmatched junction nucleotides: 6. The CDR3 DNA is TGTGCCAGCAGTGTGCCAGGGGGAACTGAAAAACTGTTTTTT. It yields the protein CASSVPGGTEKLFF. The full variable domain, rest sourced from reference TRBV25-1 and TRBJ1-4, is EADIYQTPRYLVIGTGKKITLECSQTMGHDKMYWYQQDPGMELHLIHYSYGVNSTEKGDLSSESTVSRIRTEHFPLTLESARPSHTSQYLCASSVPGGTEKLFFGSGTQLSVL.

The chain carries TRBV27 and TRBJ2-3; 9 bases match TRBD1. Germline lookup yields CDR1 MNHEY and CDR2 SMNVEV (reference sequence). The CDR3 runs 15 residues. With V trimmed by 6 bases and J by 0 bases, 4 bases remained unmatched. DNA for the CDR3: TGTGCCAGCAGGGGGGGGACAGGGAGCACAGATACGCAGTATTTT. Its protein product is CASRGGTGSTDTQYF.

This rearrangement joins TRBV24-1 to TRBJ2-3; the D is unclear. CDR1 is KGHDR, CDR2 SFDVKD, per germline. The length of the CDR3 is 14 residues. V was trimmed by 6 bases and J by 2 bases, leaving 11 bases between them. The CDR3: CATSFSHDTDTQYF. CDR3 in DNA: TGTGCCACCAGTTTCTCACACGACACAGATACGCAGTATTTT.